This T cell receptor (beta chain) stems from a study of cytomegalovirus exposure and HLA in healthy donors. Germline CDR1 and CDR2: SGDLS and YYNGEE. The V and J ends lost 0 bases and 5 bases, in that order; junction bases with no gene match: 6. The CDR3 runs to 15 residues. Worth noting for this clone: Its cognate antigen is unknown.

Study-wide points: The study listed some 160 cytomegalovirus-associated TCR beta chains.

Libraries were prepared by immunoSEQ multiplex PCR; TCRdb keeps only in-frame clonotypes and omits some of them. Among about 260,000 clones, 80% to 95% were seen once, and the ten largest hold approximately 3.1%. The rearrangement links TRBV9 to TRBJ2-5, with TRBD1 identical over 8 bases. This clonotype was sampled from a woman in her 30s in good health and CMV-seronegative. The specimen sequenced was PBMCs. CDR3 in amino acids: CASSVGGGQGETQYF. The CDR3 DNA reads TGTGCCAGCAGCGTAGGGGGCGGACAGGGTGAGACCCAGTACTTC. Full variable domain (rest looked up from reference TRBV9 and TRBJ2-5): DSGVTQTPKHLITATGQRVTLRCSPRSGDLSVYWYQQSLDQGLQFLIQYYNGEERAKGNILERFSAQQFPDLHSELNLSSLELGDSALYFCASSVGGGQGETQYFGPGTRLLVL.